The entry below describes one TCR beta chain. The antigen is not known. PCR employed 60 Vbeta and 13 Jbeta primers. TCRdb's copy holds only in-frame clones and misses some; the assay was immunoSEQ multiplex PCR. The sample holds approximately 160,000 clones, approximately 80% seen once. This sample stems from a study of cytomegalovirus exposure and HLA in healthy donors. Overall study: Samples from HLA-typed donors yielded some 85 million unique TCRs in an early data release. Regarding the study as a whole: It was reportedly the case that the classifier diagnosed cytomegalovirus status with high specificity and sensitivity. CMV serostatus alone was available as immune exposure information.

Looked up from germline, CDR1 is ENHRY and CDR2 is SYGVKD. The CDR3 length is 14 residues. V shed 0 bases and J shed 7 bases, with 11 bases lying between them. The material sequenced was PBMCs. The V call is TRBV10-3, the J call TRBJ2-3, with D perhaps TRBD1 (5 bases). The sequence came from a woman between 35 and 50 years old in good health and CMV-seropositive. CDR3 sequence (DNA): TGTGCCATCAGTGAGTCCAGGGTTGAGCATACGCAGTATTTT. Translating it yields CAISESRVEHTQYF.